This is a list of T cell receptor beta chains from one sample in a study of blood T cell dynamics during melanoma immunotherapy. The assay was immunoSEQ multiplex PCR, and TCRdb's table has in-frame clones only and misses some. The table lists over 10,000 clones, approximately 88% of them singletons, with 9% to 10% in the top ten. The specimen was blood, collected from a patient treated with checkpoint blockade. The receptors shown here come from a human donor with melanoma. CDR3s include the opening cysteine and the closing phenylalanine or tryptophan. The order of the fields is D gene, V gene, clone size, J gene, CDR3 DNA, CDR3 protein. A D gene is named only where the DNA matches it firmly. Some rows have no size entry. The others give once, few or many, or a class for an expanded clone.

-	TRBV28	once	TRBJ2-5	TGTGCCAGCAGTTCAAAAGGAAGTCCACGACAAGAGACCCAGTACTTC	CASSSKGSPRQETQYF
TRBD2	TRBV6-6	-	TRBJ2-7	TGTGCCAGCAGTGGGGGACTAGCGGGAGTCGACGACGAGCAGTACTTC	CASSGGLAGVDDEQYF
TRBD2	TRBV5-1	-	TRBJ2-2	TGCGCCAGCAGCTTTCTAGCGGGAGTGTCTAGGAACACCGGGGAGCTGTTTTTT	CASSFLAGVSRNTGELFF
TRBD2	TRBV4-2	-	TRBJ2-5	TGTGCCAGCAGCCAAGAGCGAGGCGGGGGGGCGGAGACCCAGTACTTC	CASSQERGGGAETQYF
-	TRBV19	few	TRBJ2-7	TGTGCCTCCAGGGCGCAGGGGGGCAACGAGCAGTACTTC	CASRAQGGNEQYF
TRBD2	TRBV5-1	-	TRBJ2-7	TGCGCCAGCAGCTTATGGACTAGTCAAAGCTACGAGCAGTACTTC	CASSLWTSQSYEQYF
TRBD2	TRBV6-5	-	TRBJ2-3	TGTGCCAGCAGTGGGGGGGTTAGCGGGTGGAAGCAGTATTTT	CASSGGVSGWKQYF
TRBD1	TRBV19	few	TRBJ1-1	TGTGCCAGTAGTCCGGACAGGGCTACTGAAGCTTTCTTT	CASSPDRATEAFF
TRBD1	TRBV29-1	-	TRBJ1-3	TGCAGCGTCTTACCGGGACAGGGAAACACCATATATTTT	CSVLPGQGNTIYF
-	TRBV29-1	-	TRBJ1-3	TGCAGCGTCGTACAGGATTCTGGAAACACCATATATTTT	CSVVQDSGNTIYF
TRBD2	TRBV7-2	-	TRBJ2-3	TGTGCCAGCAGCTTACTAGCGGGGGGCCCAGATACGCAGTATTTT	CASSLLAGGPDTQYF
-	TRBV5-6	-	TRBJ2-7	TGTGCCAGCAGCCCCGGACAATACGAGCAGTACTTC	CASSPGQYEQYF
TRBD2	TRBV7-9	-	TRBJ2-5	TGTGCCAGCAGCTTAGGGACTAGCGCGGCAGAGACCCAGTACTTC	CASSLGTSAAETQYF
-	TRBV7-2	-	TRBJ2-2	TGTGCCAGCAGCTACCCGGGACCGATTAACACCGGGGAGCTGTTTTTT	CASSYPGPINTGELFF
-	TRBV27	-	TRBJ2-7	TGTGCCAGCAGCTTCTACGCGAGAAGCTCCTACGAGCAGTACTTC	CASSFYARSSYEQYF
-	TRBV27	few	TRBJ1-2	TGTGCCAGCAGTTTCTCCGGGGGTGGCTATGGCTACACCTTC	CASSFSGGGYGYTF
TRBD2	TRBV7-9	-	TRBJ2-1	TGTGCCAGCAGCTCCCCGCCGGGACTAGCGGGGGCGGGGGGTGAGCAGTTCTTC	CASSSPPGLAGAGGEQFF
-	TRBV14	-	TRBJ2-1	TGTTACCGTCCTCGCGGGAACAATGAGCAGTTCTTC	CYRPRGNNEQFF
-	TRBV6-6	-	TRBJ1-5	TGTGCCAGCAGTTACTTTTTGGGGGTAAATCAGCCCCAGCATTTT	CASSYFLGVNQPQHF
-	TRBV9	-	TRBJ2-4	TGTGCCAGCAGCGTAGACCTCCCCGACATTCAGTACTTC	CASSVDLPDIQYF
-	TRBV7-9	-	TRBJ2-7	TGTGCCAGCAGCTTAGGGAGAACCTACGAGCAGTACTTC	CASSLGRTYEQYF
TRBD1	TRBV14	-	TRBJ1-1	TGTGCCAGCCAGACAGGGGTTACTGAAGCTTTCTTT	CASQTGVTEAFF
TRBD1	TRBV18	-	TRBJ1-4	TGTGCCAGCTCACCCGGACAGGTTCCCGCAACTAATGAAAAACTGTTTTTT	CASSPGQVPATNEKLFF
TRBD1	TRBV28	-	TRBJ1-2	TGTGCCAGCAGTTTGGGGGACAGAAACTATGGCTACACCTTC	CASSLGDRNYGYTF
-	TRBV19	-	TRBJ2-4	TGTGCCAGTAGTATCCCGGGCTTGAGAACCAAAAACATTCAGTACTTC	CASSIPGLRTKNIQYF
-	TRBV5-1	-	TRBJ2-4	TGCGCCAGCAGCATCACTGGGGACATTCAGTACTTC	CASSITGDIQYF